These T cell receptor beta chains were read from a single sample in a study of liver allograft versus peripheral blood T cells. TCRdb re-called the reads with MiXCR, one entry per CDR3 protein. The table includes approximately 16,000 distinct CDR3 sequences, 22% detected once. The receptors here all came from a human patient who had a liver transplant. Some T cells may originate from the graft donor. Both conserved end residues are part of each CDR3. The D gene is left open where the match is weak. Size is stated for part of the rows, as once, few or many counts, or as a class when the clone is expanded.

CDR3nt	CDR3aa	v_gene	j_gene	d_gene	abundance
TGTGCCAGCAGCTTGGTTGGTGGGACGGTAACTAACTATGGCTACACCTTC	CASSLVGGTVTNYGYTF	TRBV7-3	TRBJ1-2	NA	few
TGTGCCAGCACAAGGAGGACAAAACTCTCTGGAAACACCATATATTTT	CASTRRTKLSGNTIYF	TRBV6-2/TRBV6-3	TRBJ1-3	NA	few
TGTGCCAGCAGCCTGCCAACTAATGAAAAACTGTTTTTT	CASSLPTNEKLFF	TRBV5-6	TRBJ1-4	NA	many
TGTGCCATCAGGATGACTAGCGGGAGTAATGAGCAGTTCTTC	CAIRMTSGSNEQFF	TRBV10-3	TRBJ2-1	TRBD2	medium-sized
TGTGCCAGCAGCCTATACCAAGGCTCCTCTGGAAACACCATATATTTT	CASSLYQGSSGNTIYF	TRBV6-2/TRBV6-3	TRBJ1-3	NA	many
TGTGCCAGCTCAGGACGAAACGGGAGGTTAGCGGATACGCAGTATTTT	CASSGRNGRLADTQYF	TRBV11-2	TRBJ2-3	TRBD2	NA
TGTGCCAGCTCACCAGGTAGTGGGGTCGGAGAGACCCAGTACTTC	CASSPGSGVGETQYF	TRBV18	TRBJ2-5	NA	medium-sized
TGTGCCAGCAGCTTCTTCGGACAGGGGACCCTTGGCTATGGCTACACCTTC	CASSFFGQGTLGYGYTF	TRBV7-9	TRBJ1-2	TRBD1	many
TGTGCCATCAGTGAGGGTTTGGAGGGCTACACCTTC	CAISEGLEGYTF	TRBV10-3	TRBJ1-2	NA	medium-sized
TGTGCCTCCGCCGTATCAGGGGGGGGGTCCTACGAGCAGTACTTC	CASAVSGGGSYEQYF	TRBV27	TRBJ2-7	NA	NA
TGTGCCAGCAGTTACCCTGGGACGGGTGAAGCTTTCTTT	CASSYPGTGEAFF	TRBV6-5	TRBJ1-1	NA	many
TGTGCCAGCTCACCTAATTCGCAGGGCTCGAGTCAGCCCCAGCATTTT	CASSPNSQGSSQPQHF	TRBV18	TRBJ1-5	NA	many
TGTGCCAGCAGTGAAACTCGGGGGGCCGCCGACACTGAAGCTTTCTTT	CASSETRGAADTEAFF	TRBV6-1	TRBJ1-1	NA	few